This TCR beta chain derives from a study of PD-1 blockade in classical Hodgkin lymphoma. Some clones are missing from TCRdb's copy, which holds only in-frame ones; the method was immunoSEQ multiplex PCR. The sample includes 47,000 or so clones, around 90% of them seen just once. Study-level results: Reasons behind the repertoire differences stay unclear, perhaps disease activity or earlier therapy.

The germline V gene has CDR1 MGHRA and CDR2 YSYEKL. This CDR3 has 16 amino acids. Between the trimmed V and J ends, which lost 4 bases and 2 bases, there was a span of 17 bases. Time point described: newly diagnosed, previously untreated cHL patient sample. Points on this clone: Antigen specificity is unknown.

The sequence derives from a human donor with classical Hodgkin lymphoma. The specimen was peripheral blood mononuclear cells (PBMCs). V gene TRBV4-1 combines with J gene TRBJ1-1, with D possibly being TRBD1 (6 bases). The CDR3 coding sequence is TGCGCCAGCAGCCTCTCCGGACAGAATCCTAACACTGAAGCTTTCTTT. Its protein is CASSLSGQNPNTEAFF.